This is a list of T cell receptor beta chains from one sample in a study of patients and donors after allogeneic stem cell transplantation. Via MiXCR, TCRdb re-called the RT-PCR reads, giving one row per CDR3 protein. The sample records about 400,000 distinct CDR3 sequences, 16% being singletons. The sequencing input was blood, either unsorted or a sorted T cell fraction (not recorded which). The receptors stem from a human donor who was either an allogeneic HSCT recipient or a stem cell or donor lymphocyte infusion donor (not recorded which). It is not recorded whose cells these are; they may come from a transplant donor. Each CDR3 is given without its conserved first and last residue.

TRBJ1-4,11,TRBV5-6,ASRKSRLEKLF
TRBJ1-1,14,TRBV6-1,ASSPEGQFMNTEAF
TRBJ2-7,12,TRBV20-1,SAPRTAGSYEQY
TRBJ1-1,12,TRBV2,ASSEAAANTEAF
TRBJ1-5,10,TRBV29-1,SVVTGDQPQH
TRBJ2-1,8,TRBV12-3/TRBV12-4,ASCGDEQF
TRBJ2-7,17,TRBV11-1,ASSPGRLAGPSRIYEQY
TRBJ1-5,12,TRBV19,ASRFGALDRPQH
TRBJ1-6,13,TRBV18,ASSPLPGHNSPLH
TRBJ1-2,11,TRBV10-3,AAIGTGLYGYT
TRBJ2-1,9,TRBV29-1,SVNRGNEQF
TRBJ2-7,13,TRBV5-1,ASSLTGRDDYEQY
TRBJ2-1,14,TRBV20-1,SARGGGRGIGNEQF
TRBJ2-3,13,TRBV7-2,ASSLGLARTDTQY
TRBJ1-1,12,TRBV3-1,ASSQGEGLGGAF
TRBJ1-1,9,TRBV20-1,SAEMNTEAF
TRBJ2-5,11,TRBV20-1,SARDRGPKTQY
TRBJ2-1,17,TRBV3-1,ASSPGDWLAGGNYNEQF
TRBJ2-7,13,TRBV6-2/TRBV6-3,ASRYQQGDPYEQY
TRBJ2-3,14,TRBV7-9,ASSSRTGVRSDTQY
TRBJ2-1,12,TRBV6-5,ASSYLAGINEQF
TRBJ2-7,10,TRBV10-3,ASTTGRNEQY
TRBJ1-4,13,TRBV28,ASRRGTGTPEKLF
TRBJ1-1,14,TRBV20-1,SASANSGTGDDGVF
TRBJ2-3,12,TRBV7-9,ASSLTQGSDTQY
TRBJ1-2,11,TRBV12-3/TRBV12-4,ASSNTGPYGYT
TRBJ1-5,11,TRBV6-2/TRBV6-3,ASSPTDNQPQH
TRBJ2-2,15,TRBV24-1,ATSDASGRAGGGELF
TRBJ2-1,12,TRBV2,ASGGTNSYNEQF
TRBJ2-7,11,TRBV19,ASSRVRGNEQY
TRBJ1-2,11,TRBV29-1,SVRTGGYYGYT
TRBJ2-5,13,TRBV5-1,ASAHGGTRGETQY
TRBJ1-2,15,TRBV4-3,ASSPRAALRGNYGYT
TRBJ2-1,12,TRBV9,ASSPTGRTLEQF